Shown below are 17 T cell receptor beta chains from a single sample sequenced in a study of cytomegalovirus exposure and HLA in healthy donors. Primers for the PCR totalled 60 Vbeta and 13 Jbeta. Clones were read by immunoSEQ multiplex PCR, and TCRdb kept only the in-frame ones, dropping some. The sample yields around 130,000 clones, 83% seen once. Sequenced input: PBMCs. The receptors here all came from a girl aged 2 to 9 in good health and CMV-seronegative.

J is TRBJ1-3 and V is TRBV7-9; 7 bases agree with TRBD1. The CDR3 has 15 amino acids. Per the germline V gene, CDR1 is SEHNR and CDR2 is FQNEAQ (reference sequence). V was clipped by 5 bases and J by 4 bases; unmatched bases: 8. The CDR3 DNA reads as TGTGCCAGCAGCACCGGACAGGTTGAAGGAAACACCATATATTTT. This gives the protein CASSTGQVEGNTIYF.

V and J are TRBV5-1 and TRBJ2-7, with TRBD2 matching 8 bases. Trimming at V came to 4 bases and at J to 2 bases, leaving 5 bases not matched to a gene. Germline V lookup: CDR1 SGHRS, CDR2 YFSETQ. This CDR3 has 14 residues. Here the CDR3 DNA reads TGCGCCAGCAGCCCGAGCGGGAGCACCTACGAGCAGTACTTC. This codes for CASSPSGSTYEQYF. Filled out from reference TRBV5-1 and TRBJ2-7, the complete variable domain reads KAGVTQTPRYLIKTRGQQVTLSCSPISGHRSVSWYQQTPGQGLQFLFEYFSETQRNKGNFPGRFSGRQFSNSRSEMNVSTLELGDSALYLCASSPSGSTYEQYFGPGTRLTVT.

The rearrangement links TRBV29-1 to TRBJ2-3, with 7 bases lining up with TRBD1. CDR3 size: 14 residues. Per the germline V gene, CDR1 is SQVTM and CDR2 is ANQGSEA. Losses at the gene ends were 6 bases for V and 2 bases for J; bases not matched to a gene: 8. CDR3 in amino acids: CSVLRQGITDTQYF. The DNA of the CDR3 is TGCAGCGTCCTAAGACAGGGCATCACAGATACGCAGTATTTT.

The chain links TRBV23-1 to TRBJ2-7; 9 bases are shared with TRBD2. TRBV23-1 is filed as an ORF, its function uncertain. J was trimmed by 3 bases and V by 0 bases; bases with no gene match: 9. This CDR3 is 17 amino acids long. This chain's CDR3 is CASSQSQASGNYYEQYF. CDR3 coding DNA: TGCGCCAGCAGTCAATCGCAGGCTAGCGGGAACTACTACGAGCAGTACTTC.

CDR3 sequence: CASSLAGLARGSYEQYF. As DNA, the CDR3 is TGTGCCAGCAGCTTAGCCGGACTAGCCCGGGGTTCCTACGAGCAGTACTTC. The chain uses TRBV13 and TRBJ2-7; 8 bases map to TRBD2. Germline CDR1 and CDR2: PRHDT and FYEKMQ (reference sequence). The CDR3 totals 17 residues. Unmatched junction bases numbered 9, after V lost 1 base and J lost 1 base.

This sequence joins TRBV28 and TRBJ2-2; D may be TRBD1 (5 bases). V was trimmed by 3 bases and J by 2 bases, leaving 13 bases between them. The germline V gene has CDR1 MDHEN and CDR2 SYDVKM. CDR3 length: 16 amino acids. The CDR3 loop is CASSFWTLTNTGELFF. The CDR3 nucleotides are TGTGCCAGCAGTTTCTGGACACTTACTAACACCGGGGAGCTGTTTTTT.

V is TRBV4-2 and J is TRBJ2-3; D might be TRBD1 (6 bases). Germline loops: CDR1 LGHNA, CDR2 YNFKEQ. Between the trimmed V and J ends, which lost 0 bases and 5 bases, there was a span of 21 bases. This CDR3 has 18 amino acids. The CDR3 loop reads CASSQDRETGGLRDTQYF. The CDR3 bases are TGTGCCAGCAGCCAAGACAGGGAGACAGGCGGGTTGAGAGATACGCAGTATTTT.

The chain combines TRBV7-2 with TRBJ1-2, with 10 bases fitting TRBD1. With 7 bases clipped from V and 8 bases from J, the junction kept 4 bases outside the gene matches. The CDR3 contains 12 residues. Germline loops: CDR1 SGHTA, CDR2 FQGNSA. CDR3 amino acids: CASNDRGQGYTF. The CDR3 nucleotides are TGTGCCAGCAACGACAGGGGGCAAGGCTACACCTTC.

The chain's CDR3 is CASTLLGLTGQTYEQYF. The CDR3 region has the DNA TGTGCCAGCACCCTCCTGGGTCTAACGGGACAGACCTACGAGCAGTACTTC. This chain joins TRBV7-8 and TRBJ2-5, with TRBD1 identical over 7 bases. Near its end, the DNA agrees better with TRBJ2-7, so the J call may be wrong. CDR3 length: 17 residues. Germline CDR1 reads SGHVS; CDR2 reads FQNEAQ.

J is TRBJ2-2 and V is TRBV9; 8 nucleotides line up with TRBD2. Trimming took 4 bases from V and 6 from J; bases not matched to a gene: 8. Germline V CDR1 and CDR2: SGDLS, YYNGEE. CDR3 length equals 15 residues. CDR3 in DNA: TGTGCCAGCAGCTCCGGGGGGGGCAGGGCCGGGGAGCTGTTTTTT. Translating gives CASSSGGGRAGELFF.

The rearrangement joins TRBV19 to TRBJ1-1; tentatively, D is TRBD1 (5 bases). Germline CDR1 LNHDA, CDR2 SQIVND (reference sequence). This CDR3 contains 17 residues. The ends were cut back, 1 base at V and 6 bases at J, with 21 bases in the middle. CDR3 coding DNA: TGTGCCAGTAGTATAGGAAGACCGGGACTCCGAGGGGCTGAAGCTTTCTTT. Residues: CASSIGRPGLRGAEAFF.

This clone was recorded only once. The V call is TRBV6-5, the J call TRBJ2-7; 9 bases line up with TRBD1. The trim removed 6 bases at V and 4 bases at J, leaving 10 bases unmatched. The CDR3 runs 15 residues. Per the germline V gene, CDR1 is MNHEY and CDR2 is SVGAGI. CDR3 amino acids: CASRGTGGALYEQYF. Here the CDR3 DNA reads TGTGCCAGCAGAGGAACAGGGGGCGCTTTGTACGAGCAGTACTTC.

The chain recombines TRBV4-3 with TRBJ1-1; D uncertain. Deletions cut 0 bases from V and 5 bases from J, with 13 bases between. Germline loops: CDR1 LGHNA, CDR2 YSLEER. The CDR3 extends over 15 amino acids. CDR3 sequence reads: CASSQDAGFRTEAFF. The CDR3, as DNA: TGCGCCAGCAGCCAAGATGCGGGGTTTAGGACTGAAGCTTTCTTT.

V and J are TRBV12-5 and TRBJ2-1; 9 bases fit TRBD2. The V gene end was trimmed by 5 bases and the J gene end by 8 bases; junction bases not matched to a gene: 7. CDR1 LGHNT and CDR2 FRNRAP come from the germline V gene. The CDR3 extends over 14 amino acids. The CDR3 coding sequence is TGTGCTAGTGGTGCGCCGGGACTAGCCGATGAGCAGTTCTTC. Its translation: CASGAPGLADEQFF. The entire variable domain, with the rest obtained from reference TRBV12-5 and TRBJ2-1, is as follows: DARVTQTPRHKVTEMGQEVTMRCQPILGHNTVFWYRQTMMQGLELLAYFRNRAPLDDSGMPKDRFSAEMPDATLATLKIQPSEPRDSAVYFCASGAPGLADEQFFGPGTRLTVL.

This clone appeared a single time. The rearrangement links TRBV27 to TRBJ2-7; 8 nucleotides line up with TRBD2. This CDR3 contains 14 residues. Germline V gene data show CDR1 as MNHEY and CDR2 as SMNVEV (reference sequence). Germline trimming cut 6 bases from V and 5 bases from J; bases unmatched to any gene: 9. This CDR3 is CASRLSGSKNEQYF. The CDR3 DNA is TGTGCCAGCAGACTCAGCGGGAGCAAAAACGAGCAGTACTTC.

The chain recombines TRBV5-4 with TRBJ2-1; TRBD1 is a possible D gene (7 bases). V was cut by 4 bases and J by 12 bases, with 14 bases left in between. Looked up from germline, CDR1 is SGHNT and CDR2 is YYREEE (reference sequence). The CDR3 is 12 amino acids. CDR3 nucleotides: TGTGCCAGCAGCAACCGACAGGGAGGGCAGTTCTTC. It encodes CASSNRQGGQFF. Variable domain in full (rest from reference TRBV5-4 and TRBJ2-1): ETGVTQSPTHLIKTRGQQVTLRCSSQSGHNTVSWYQQALGQGPQFIFQYYREEENGRGNFPPRFSGLQFPNYSSELNVNALELDDSALYLCASSNRQGGQFFGPGTRLTVL.

J is TRBJ2-7 and V is TRBV27; 7 bases are a match to TRBD1. CDR1 and CDR2 (germline): MNHEY, SMNVEV (reference sequence). V lost 5 bases, J lost 3 bases, and 7 bases stayed unmatched. This CDR3 region has 14 residues. In nucleotides, the CDR3 is TGTGCCAGCAGTCCATCCCCAGGGGGCTACGAGCAGTACTTC. Its protein product is CASSPSPGGYEQYF.